These T cell receptor beta chains were read from a single sample in a study of beta chain features in type 1 diabetes. This table comes from immunoSEQ multiplex PCR, and its TCRdb copy is limited to in-frame clones, with some not included. The table shows some 290,000 clones, with roughly an eighth occurring only once. The sample was naive CD4+ T cells from blood. These receptors originate from a man aged 25 to 40 with type 1 diabetes. Both conserved end residues are part of each CDR3. A D gene is named only where the DNA matches it firmly. Not all rows give a size; the values are once, few, many and, for expanded clones, a class.

j_gene,d_gene,abundance,v_gene,CDR3aa,CDR3nt
TRBJ2-5,TRBD2,NA,TRBV7-9,CASSLTSGRAREETQYF,TGTGCCAGCAGCTTAACTAGCGGGAGGGCCAGGGAAGAGACCCAGTACTTC
TRBJ2-7,TRBD1,few,TRBV18,CASSPMGQGTDEQYF,TGTGCCAGCTCACCAATGGGACAGGGCACCGACGAGCAGTACTTC
TRBJ1-1,NA,NA,TRBV28,CASSPSGGGRRAFF,TGTGCCAGCAGTCCGAGTGGGGGGGGCCGAAGAGCTTTCTTT
TRBJ2-1,TRBD2,few,TRBV6-1,CASTAGYYNEQFF,TGTGCCAGCACAGCGGGATACTACAATGAGCAGTTCTTC
TRBJ2-7,NA,NA,TRBV28,CASREATLTYEQYF,TGTGCCAGCAGGGAGGCGACACTTACCTACGAGCAGTACTTC
TRBJ1-2,TRBD1,few,TRBV18,CASSGQGGGYTF,TGTGCCAGCTCGGGACAGGGCGGAGGCTACACCTTC
TRBJ2-2,NA,NA,TRBV19,CASSLVSTGELFF,TGTGCCAGTAGTTTAGTGAGCACCGGGGAGCTGTTTTTT
TRBJ2-5,TRBD2,few,TRBV13,CASRRPTTSGRAETQYF,TGTGCCAGCAGACGACCTACAACTAGCGGGAGGGCAGAGACCCAGTACTTC
TRBJ2-1,NA,few,TRBV9,CASSVGGLNEQFF,TGTGCCAGCAGCGTAGGGGGACTGAATGAGCAGTTCTTC
TRBJ1-2,NA,NA,TRBV5-1,CASSSHYRDYGYTF,TGCGCCAGCAGCTCTCATTACAGGGACTATGGCTACACCTTC
TRBJ2-3,NA,NA,TRBV5-6,CASSFYGLPSPADTQYF,TGTGCCAGCAGCTTCTACGGACTTCCCTCACCCGCAGATACGCAGTATTTT
TRBJ2-7,NA,few,TRBV7-3,CASSPQTAIPYEQYF,TGTGCCAGCAGCCCCCAAACAGCTATACCCTACGAGCAGTACTTC
TRBJ1-4,TRBD1,few,TRBV5-1,CASSRTGGDEKLFF,TGCGCCAGCAGCCGGACAGGGGGCGATGAAAAACTGTTTTTT
TRBJ2-1,NA,NA,TRBV6-6,CASSYSGRDYNEQFF,TGTGCCAGCAGTTACTCGGGGCGGGACTACAATGAGCAGTTCTTC
TRBJ2-7,TRBD2,NA,TRBV30,CAWSPGLAGGPYEQYF,TGTGCCTGGAGTCCGGGACTAGCGGGAGGGCCCTACGAGCAGTACTTC
TRBJ2-1,TRBD1,NA,TRBV18,CASSPSNRGFRDEQFF,TGTGCCAGCTCACCGAGTAACAGGGGATTTAGGGATGAGCAGTTCTTC
TRBJ2-7,NA,NA,TRBV18,CASSPTVYEQYF,TGTGCCAGCTCACCGACAGTCTACGAGCAGTACTTC
TRBJ2-1,TRBD2,NA,TRBV6-1,CASSEGGRAQNEQFF,TGTGCCAGCAGTGAGGGCGGGAGGGCCCAGAATGAGCAGTTCTTC
TRBJ2-1,NA,NA,TRBV28,CASSPGVYNEQFF,TGTGCCAGCAGTCCCGGGGTCTACAATGAGCAGTTCTTC
TRBJ2-2,NA,few,TRBV2,CASIQGHTGELFF,TGTGCCAGCATACAGGGTCACACCGGGGAGCTGTTTTTT
TRBJ2-7,TRBD2,NA,TRBV5-4,CASSRTSGSSYEQYF,TGTGCCAGCAGCAGGACTAGCGGGAGCTCCTACGAGCAGTACTTC
TRBJ1-1,NA,few,TRBV6-5,CASSYSGSTEAFF,TGTGCCAGCAGTTACTCCGGGTCAACAGAAGCTTTCTTT
TRBJ1-2,NA,NA,TRBV20-1,CSAEGDGYTF,TGCAGTGCAGAGGGGGATGGCTACACCTTC
TRBJ2-4,NA,NA,TRBV5-1,CASSHSGPSGDNIQYF,TGCGCCAGCAGCCACTCGGGGCCATCAGGGGACAACATTCAGTACTTC
TRBJ2-1,NA,NA,TRBV5-1,CASSLMPGPYNEQFF,TGCGCCAGCAGCCTCATGCCGGGTCCCTACAATGAGCAGTTCTTC
TRBJ2-7,NA,NA,TRBV29-1,CSVDEGGAEQYF,TGCAGCGTTGATGAGGGGGGGGCCGAGCAGTACTTC
TRBJ2-7,TRBD2,NA,TRBV30,CAWSEPGTSDYEQYF,TGTGCCTGGAGTGAACCCGGGACTAGCGACTACGAGCAGTACTTC
TRBJ2-7,TRBD1,few,TRBV28,CASRRQGAGFSLYF,TGTGCCAGCAGGAGACAGGGGGCTGGCTTTTCTCTGTACTTC
TRBJ1-1,TRBD1,NA,TRBV15,CATSARTGRNTEAFF,TGTGCCACCAGCGCCCGGACAGGGCGGAACACTGAAGCTTTCTTT
TRBJ2-2,NA,NA,TRBV2,CASSVISPGELFF,TGTGCCAGCAGTGTTATTTCCCCCGGGGAGCTGTTTTTT
TRBJ2-5,TRBD2,few,TRBV28,CASSLGLGGKTQYF,TGTGCCAGCAGTTTGGGCCTGGGGGGGAAGACCCAGTACTTC
TRBJ2-7,TRBD2,few,TRBV6-5,CASSYERGRPLYEQYF,TGTGCCAGCAGTTACGAGCGGGGGCGGCCCCTCTACGAGCAGTACTTC
TRBJ2-2,NA,NA,TRBV5-1,CASSLAEQGTGELFF,TGCGCCAGCAGCTTGGCGGAGCAGGGTACCGGGGAGCTGTTTTTT
TRBJ2-1,TRBD2,NA,TRBV7-2,CASSPMGGSARFF,TGTGCCAGCAGCCCAATGGGAGGGAGTGCGCGATTCTTC
TRBJ1-1,NA,few,TRBV15,CATSGSWNTEAFF,TGTGCCACCAGCGGCTCGTGGAACACTGAAGCTTTCTTT
TRBJ2-5,TRBD2,NA,TRBV7-3,CASSLAGGLIGETQYF,TGTGCCAGCAGCTTAGCGGGAGGACTTATTGGGGAGACCCAGTACTTC
TRBJ2-7,TRBD2,few,TRBV15,CATSRTSGGLSYEQYF,TGTGCCACCAGCAGGACTAGCGGGGGATTATCCTACGAGCAGTACTTC
TRBJ2-7,TRBD1,few,TRBV29-1,CSVDGDRDEQYF,TGCAGCGTTGACGGGGACAGGGACGAGCAGTACTTC
TRBJ2-2,NA,few,TRBV7-9,CASRNQAGELFF,TGTGCCAGCAGAAACCAGGCCGGGGAGCTGTTTTTT
TRBJ1-2,NA,NA,TRBV30,CAWSVQSYGYTF,TGTGCCTGGAGTGTACAGTCCTATGGCTACACCTTC
TRBJ2-1,TRBD2,few,TRBV10-3,CAISESASGYNEQFF,TGTGCCATCAGTGAGTCGGCTAGCGGGTACAATGAGCAGTTCTTC
TRBJ2-7,TRBD1,NA,TRBV5-1,CASSFNRGPYEQYF,TGCGCCAGCAGCTTCAACAGGGGACCCTACGAGCAGTACTTC
TRBJ2-7,NA,few,TRBV7-2,CASSSYGAEQYF,TGTGCCAGCAGCTCCTATGGTGCCGAGCAGTACTTC
TRBJ2-2,TRBD1,few,TRBV18,CASSPINQGAAGELFF,TGTGCCAGCTCACCGATAAACCAGGGGGCCGCCGGGGAGCTGTTTTTT
TRBJ1-2,NA,NA,TRBV6-6,CASKTRPGDYGYTF,TGTGCCAGCAAAACTAGGCCCGGGGACTATGGCTACACCTTC
TRBJ2-3,NA,NA,TRBV28,CASSLRLNVDTQYF,TGTGCCAGCAGTTTACGACTGAACGTAGATACGCAGTATTTT
TRBJ2-3,NA,once,TRBV18,CASSSATGIGDTQYF,TGTGCCAGCTCATCCGCTACAGGGATTGGAGATACGCAGTATTTT
TRBJ2-2,NA,NA,TRBV6-4,CASSKHSGGELFF,TGTGCCAGCAGTAAACATTCGGGCGGGGAGCTGTTTTTT
TRBJ2-1,NA,NA,TRBV7-2,CASSLKRQQFF,TGTGCCAGCAGCTTAAAGAGGCAGCAGTTCTTC
TRBJ1-2,TRBD1,NA,TRBV11-2,CASSGRRDRSPSF,TGTGCCAGCAGCGGCAGGCGGGACAGAAGTCCCTCCTTC
TRBJ1-1,NA,few,TRBV29-1,CSVEVMSGTEAFF,TGCAGCGTTGAGGTCATGAGCGGGACTGAAGCTTTCTTT